Included here is one T cell receptor beta chain sequence, with context. As originally analysed: Junction-only sequences without quality scores came from ImmunoSEQ, so filtering differed. Assay used: immunoSEQ multiplex PCR; TCRdb lists only in-frame clones, some missing. V and J calls and clone size are copied from that table; D and trimming were computed from the DNA. The sample records about 600,000 clones, 95% to 96% being singletons. The source of the sample is a study of shared clonotypes between healthy human individuals. Trimming left V 2 bases short and J 5 bases short, with 7 bases between. CDR3 size: 13 residues. The germline gives CDR1 MDHEN, CDR2 SYDVKM. In the naive CD8 group, cells lacked CD45RO and were positively selected for CCR7, so terminally differentiated effector memory CD45RA+ cells were left out.

Sample: naive CD8+ T cells sorted from blood. The chain is built from TRBV28 and TRBJ2-1; D unresolved. The receptor was derived from a woman aged 25 to 39 in good health. This CDR3 is CASSLNRDNEQFF. In DNA form, the CDR3 reads TGTGCCAGCAGTTTAAACAGAGACAATGAGCAGTTCTTC.